Following are 23 T cell receptor beta chains from one sample sequenced in a study of regulatory T cells in long-lasting Graves disease (dated by TCRdb to the early 2020s). Library construction relied on multiplex PCR. Sequencing instrument: Illumina HiSeq 4000. TCR beta libraries were built with iRepertoire HTBI primers and Arm-PCR amplification of CDR3 regions. Clones were called with MiXCR by TCRdb after fastp trimmed the public reads at Q25, and only in-frame beta chains were retained. Rows are combined by CDR3 protein, so each entry shows the most common genes and DNA. Across this sample there are roughly 360,000 distinct CDR3 sequences, with 23% seen only once. The top ten constitute approximately 28% of the sample. Explained via the paper, the time point label denotes: persistent/refractory GD, antithyroid drugs over 5 years with positive TRAb. For both TCR sequencing and RNA sequencing, RNA was extracted from PBMCs in TRIzol.

Source: peripheral blood mononuclear cells (PBMCs), taken when the disease was refractory, from a patient treated with antithyroid drugs. These receptor sequences come from a woman aged 40 to 50 with Graves disease. Donor details come from another sample of the same person, matched by shared clones.

This clonotype was observed at least ten times. The CDR3 nucleotides are TGTGCCAGCAGCGTAGGGGGGGAGGAGACCCAGTACTTC. Translation: CASSVGGEETQYF. The chain carries TRBV9 and TRBJ2-5; perhaps TRBD2 as D (6 bases). V lost 0 bases and J 5 bases, leaving 8 bases between the germline ends. Germline values: CDR1 SGDLS, CDR2 YYNGEE. The CDR3 sequence is 13 residues long. The full variable domain, in which reference TRBV9 and TRBJ2-5 provide the parts outside the CDR3, is DSGVTQTPKHLITATGQRVTLRCSPRSGDLSVYWYQQSLDQGLQFLIQYYNGEERAKGNILERFSAQQFPDLHSELNLSSLELGDSALYFCASSVGGEETQYFGPGTRLLVL.

This chain joins TRBV20-1 and TRBJ2-3; D ambiguous. CDR3 length: 11 amino acids. The V gene's germline CDR1 is DFQATT and CDR2 SNEGSKA (reference sequence). V was shortened by 4 bases and J by 1 base, with 3 bases between the two germline ends. The chain's CDR3 is CSAKRTDTQYF. Written as DNA, the CDR3 is TGCAGTGCTAAACGCACAGATACGCAGTATTTT.

This clonotype was seen repeatedly, ten times or more. Here the CDR3 DNA reads TGTGCCACTGAGACTAGCGGGAGCCCCGGGGAGCTGTTTTTT. Amino acid sequence: CATETSGSPGELFF. J is TRBJ2-2 and V is TRBV2; TRBD2 aligns across 12 bases. The CDR3 consists of 14 residues. J was trimmed by 6 bases and V by 10 bases; bases with no gene match: 6. Germline CDR1 reads SNHLY; CDR2 reads FYNNEI.

This clonotype came up a few times. This chain uses TRBV3-1 with TRBJ2-7; unclear D gene. CDR3 length equals 16 residues. CDR1 LGHDT and CDR2 YNNKEL come from the germline V gene (reference sequence). Trimming took off 0 bases at V and 0 bases at J, with 12 bases between the two ends. The CDR3, as DNA: TGTGCCAGCAGCCAAGATTTGCGGTTCCTCTCCTACGAGCAGTACTTC. Its protein is CASSQDLRFLSYEQYF.

This clonotype was observed at least ten times. The V call is TRBV6-1, the J call TRBJ2-5; D perhaps matches TRBD1 (5 bases). V lost 7 bases to trimming and J lost 5 bases, with 14 bases between them. From germline, CDR1 is MNHNS and CDR2 SASEGT. The CDR3 sequence is 13 residues long. CDR3: CASKKPAGETQYF. The DNA for the CDR3 is TGTGCCAGCAAAAAACCGGCAGGGGAGACCCAGTACTTC.

There are many counts of this clonotype. The chain employs TRBV6-5 and TRBJ2-5, with D tentatively TRBD2 (5 bases). This CDR3 contains 15 residues. Germline V gives CDR1 MNHEY, CDR2 SVGAGI. V was pared by 2 bases and J by 2 bases, with 12 bases between. This CDR3 reads CASSYTPGMQETQYF. As DNA, the CDR3 is TGTGCCAGCAGTTACACCCCCGGGATGCAAGAGACCCAGTACTTC.

This clonotype was detected ten times or more. The chain uses TRBV3-1 and TRBJ2-5, with 8 bases that match TRBD2. The germline V gene has CDR1 LGHDT and CDR2 YNNKEL (reference sequence). V lost 6 bases, J lost 3 bases, and 6 bases stayed unmatched. This CDR3 is 14 amino acids long. CDR3 sequence (DNA): TGTGCCAGCAGTGGACTAGCAGTCGAAGAGACCCAGTACTTC. Its translation is CASSGLAVEETQYF.

This clonotype showed up many times. The V gene is TRBV20-1, the J gene TRBJ1-1; 7 bases align to TRBD1. The CDR3 is 16 amino acids. Germline lookup yields CDR1 DFQATT and CDR2 SNEGSKA (reference sequence). J gave up 5 bases and V 3 bases, and 15 bases lay outside the gene matches. CDR3 in DNA: TGCAGTGCTAGGGCCGGGACAGTAGTAGGGTGGACTGAAGCTTTCTTT. Amino acid sequence: CSARAGTVVGWTEAFF.

This clonotype has just a few counts. The chain is built from TRBV20-1 and TRBJ2-5; TRBD2 matches at 11 bases. The CDR3 has 20 residues. Per the germline V gene, CDR1 is DFQATT and CDR2 is SNEGSKA (reference sequence). The V and J ends lost 0 bases and 5 bases, in that order; junction bases with no gene match: 20. This CDR3 is CSARDLSASGRWGFGETQYF. Here the CDR3 DNA reads TGCAGTGCTAGAGATCTTAGCGCTAGCGGGAGGTGGGGATTCGGGGAGACCCAGTACTTC.

The chain couples TRBV4-1 to TRBJ2-7; the match to TRBD1 covers 10 bases. Germline assignment: CDR1 MGHRA and CDR2 YSYEKL. The CDR3 is 15 amino acids. V lost 4 bases and J lost 7; bases outside the gene matches: 10. The CDR3 region is CASSLPGQGPGEQYF. CDR3 nucleotides: TGCGCCAGCAGCCTCCCGGGACAGGGGCCGGGTGAGCAGTACTTC.

This chain connects TRBV27 to TRBJ2-3, with D tentatively TRBD2 (5 bases). V lost 0 bases to trimming and J lost 4 bases, with 8 bases between them. This CDR3 has 14 residues. The V gene's germline CDR1 is MNHEY and CDR2 SMNVEV (reference sequence). The CDR3 spells CASSLSEGSDTQYF. The CDR3 DNA follows: TGTGCCAGCAGTTTATCAGAGGGCTCAGATACGCAGTATTTT.

CDR3 in amino acids: CASSYGDQTGELFF. In DNA form, the CDR3 reads TGTGCCAGCAGTTACGGGGATCAGACCGGGGAGCTGTTTTTT. The chain links TRBV6-2 or TRBV6-3 to TRBJ2-2, with D unresolved. The germline V gene has CDR1 MNHEY and CDR2 SVGEGT. The CDR3 runs 14 residues. V was cut by 2 bases and J by 5 bases, with 9 bases left in between.

A remark on this clonotype: A read error may be the cause here, since a much bigger clone is one base away. J is TRBJ1-2 and V is TRBV28, with D uncertain. CDR3 length: 16 residues. Germline assignment: CDR1 MDHEN and CDR2 SYDVKM. This CDR3 reads CAGSFNPSDGGSGYTF. DNA for the CDR3: TGTGCCGGCAGTTTCAACCCTTCGGACGGCGGGAGCGGCTACACCTTC.

The chain uses TRBV5-6 and TRBJ2-7; TRBD1 or TRBD2 may be the D gene (8 bases each). V lost 5 bases, J lost 2 bases, and 17 bases lay in between. The CDR3 is 15 amino acids. Germline V lookup: CDR1 SGHDT, CDR2 YYEEEE. CDR3 DNA: TGTGCCAGCAGTTTAGGACAGGGACTAGCCTACGAGCAGTACTTC. Its translation is CASSLGQGLAYEQYF.

The chain has TRBV19 and TRBJ1-1; D unresolved. The germline V gene encodes CDR1 LNHDA and CDR2 SQIVND (reference sequence). V lost 7 bases and J lost 5, with 17 bases in between. This CDR3 contains 14 residues. The CDR3 loop is CASKIWAGGTEAFF. The CDR3, as DNA: TGTGCCAGTAAAATTTGGGCCGGAGGGACTGAAGCTTTCTTT. Variable domain in full (rest from reference TRBV19 and TRBJ1-1): DGGITQSPKYLFRKEGQNVTLSCEQNLNHDAMYWYRQDPGQGLRLIYYSQIVNDFQKGDIAEGYSVSREKKESFPLTVTSAQKNPTAFYLCASKIWAGGTEAFFGQGTRLTVV.

This clonotype was seen a handful of times. One end of the junction fails to match germline, which may point to a read error. The chain uses TRBV7-3 and TRBJ1-1, with unresolved D. Germline CDR1 reads SGHTA; CDR2 reads FQGTGA. This CDR3 contains 14 residues. CDR3 sequence (DNA): TGTGTCAGCAGCCCCGGACCCCAAGGCACTGAAGCTTTCTTT. Encoded protein: CVSSPGPQGTEAFF. Based on the CDR3 plus reference TRBV7-3 and TRBJ1-1, the full variable domain is GAGVSQTPSNKVTEKGKYVELRCDPISGHTALYWYRQSLGQGPEFLIYFQGTGAADDSGLPNDRFFAVRPEGSVSTLKIQRTERGDSAVYLCVSSPGPQGTEAFFGQGTRLTVV.

This clonotype turned up a few times. V and J are TRBV28 and TRBJ2-1; 9 nucleotides match TRBD1. In germline, CDR1 is MDHEN, CDR2 SYDVKM. V gave up 6 bases and J gave up 4 bases; unmatched junction bases: 7. This CDR3 has 15 amino acids. CDR3 DNA: TGTGCCAGCAGCCCGCCGGGACAGGGATACAATGAGCAGTTCTTC. Translated, it gives CASSPPGQGYNEQFF. Full variable domain (remainder filled in from reference TRBV28 and TRBJ2-1): DVKVTQSSRYLVKRTGEKVFLECVQDMDHENMFWYRQDPGLGLRLIYFSYDVKMKEKGDIPEGYSVSREKKERFSLILESASTNQTSMYLCASSPPGQGYNEQFFGPGTRLTVL.

This rearrangement joins TRBV30 to TRBJ1-6; no definite D call. Germline values: CDR1 GTSNPN, CDR2 SVGIG (reference sequence). Trimming pared 4 bases from V and 9 bases from J, leaving 10 bases between. The CDR3 sequence is 12 residues long. CDR3 sequence reads: CAWTGSSSPLHF. The CDR3 bases are TGTGCCTGGACAGGATCTTCTTCACCCCTCCACTTT.

Comments on this clonotype: A read error may be the cause here, since a much bigger clone is one base away. V is TRBV11-3 and J is TRBJ1-5; D unclear. This CDR3 contains 15 residues. The V gene's germline CDR1 is SGHNT and CDR2 YENEEA. CDR3 sequence reads: CASSLGLSGGQPRHF. DNA of the CDR3: TGTGCCAGCAGTTTGGGATTATCCGGCGGTCAGCCCCGGCATTTT.

The J gene is TRBJ1-6, the V gene TRBV5-1; D is uncertain. From germline, CDR1 is SGHRS and CDR2 YFSETQ. This CDR3 spans 14 amino acids. Trimming left V 0 bases short and J 7 bases short, with 8 bases between. CDR3 sequence reads: CASSLGEVNSPLHF. In DNA form, the CDR3 reads TGCGCCAGCAGCTTGGGTGAGGTGAATTCACCCCTCCACTTT. Combining the CDR3 with reference TRBV5-1 and TRBJ1-6 gives the whole variable domain KAGVTQTPRYLIKTRGQQVTLSCSPISGHRSVSWYQQTPGQGLQFLFEYFSETQRNKGNFPGRFSGRQFSNSRSEMNVSTLELGDSALYLCASSLGEVNSPLHFGNGTRLTVT.

This clonotype appeared a few times. The chain carries TRBV25-1 and TRBJ2-2; TRBD1 matches 8 bases. The CDR3 spans 15 residues. The germline CDR1 and CDR2 sequences are MGHDK and SYGVNS. After removal of 5 bases from V and 4 bases from J, the junction contained 6 bases not matched to a gene. CDR3 sequence: CASSPRGLGTGELFF. CDR3 in DNA: TGTGCCAGCAGTCCCAGGGGGCTCGGCACCGGGGAGCTGTTTTTT.

In regard to this clonotype: Possible read error: a much larger clone is one base away. This likely comes from a read error, as the CDR3 has no conserved phenylalanine or tryptophan at its end. The V and J genes are TRBV20-1 and TRBJ1-1; the D is unclear. The CDR3 loop spans 11 amino acids. V was clipped by 3 bases and J by 2 bases, with 4 bases between them. Germline loops: CDR1 DFQATT, CDR2 SNEGSKA (reference sequence). The CDR3 DNA follows: TGCAGTGCTAGCTTCAACACTGAAGCTTTCCTT. This gives the protein CSASFNTEAFL.

This clonotype was found many times. The chain uses TRBV7-2 and TRBJ1-2, with D perhaps TRBD1 (6 bases). CDR1 and CDR2 from the germline V gene are SGHTA and FQGNSA. Trimming shortened V by 2 bases and J by 3 bases, and 13 bases separated the two germline ends. This CDR3 is built from 15 residues. In nucleotides, the CDR3 is TGTGCCAGCAGCTTATTCGCGGGACACCACTATGGCTACACCTTC. This gives the protein CASSLFAGHHYGYTF.